These 22 T cell receptor beta chains originate from one sample sequenced in a study of cytomegalovirus exposure and HLA in healthy donors. 13 Jbeta primers and 60 Vbeta primers were used for the PCR. This table comes from immunoSEQ multiplex PCR, and its TCRdb copy is limited to in-frame clones, with some not included. The sample shows 220,000 or so clones, approximately 70% of them seen only once. The sequencing sample was made of PBMCs. These receptors all come from a woman in her twenties or thirties in good health and CMV-seronegative.

The chain carries TRBV7-9 and TRBJ1-1, with D unclear. The CDR3 length is 16 residues. Germline CDR1 is SEHNR and CDR2 is FQNEAQ (reference sequence). V was shortened by 5 bases and J by 3 bases, with 19 bases between the two germline ends. The CDR3 spells CASSVSFVQPDTEAFF. The CDR3 bases are TGTGCCAGCAGCGTATCCTTTGTACAGCCAGACACTGAAGCTTTCTTT.

The chain recombines TRBV6-1 with TRBJ1-5, with TRBD1 matching over 8 bases. Germline-derived CDR1 and CDR2 are MNHNS and SASEGT. Trimming cost V 5 bases and J 7 bases; bases outside gene matches: 4. This CDR3 region has 13 residues. Written as DNA, the CDR3 is TGTGCCAGCAGTCGACAGGGGATCCAGCCCCAGCATTTT. This codes for CASSRQGIQPQHF.

The rearrangement uses TRBV6-6 and TRBJ1-4, with D perhaps matching TRBD1 (6 bases). V lost 6 bases and J lost 13, with 18 bases in between. Germline V gene data show CDR1 as MNHNY and CDR2 as SVGAGI (reference sequence). The CDR3 spans 13 residues. This CDR3 reads CASSGGARRGLFF. The CDR3 nucleotides read TGTGCCAGCAGCGGGGGGGCCCGGAGGGGACTGTTTTTT.

This clone was detected only once. Other DNA sequences in this specimen translate into the identical CDR3. This sequence joins TRBV5-1 and TRBJ1-4; D not resolved. Trimming removed 0 bases at V and 0 bases at J, with 6 bases between. The germline CDR1 and CDR2 sequences are SGHRS and YFSETQ. This CDR3 has 15 residues. CDR3 DNA sequence: TGCGCCAGCAGCTTGGCCGGAGCAACTAATGAAAAACTGTTTTTT. Translation gives CASSLAGATNEKLFF.

The chain has TRBV5-1 and TRBJ2-3, with 7 bases identical to TRBD2. From germline, CDR1 is SGHRS and CDR2 YFSETQ. This CDR3 is 18 amino acids long. V was pared by 2 bases and J by 0 bases, with 12 bases of the junction left unmatched. CDR3 coding DNA: TGCGCCAGCAGCTTAAGTTTAACGGGAGGCCCTAGCACAGATACGCAGTATTTT. Protein product: CASSLSLTGGPSTDTQYF.

This clone is termed medium-sized. In DNA form, the CDR3 reads TGTGCCAGCAGCCAAGGTCCAGGCAGGAACACTGAAGCTTTCTTT. Its translation: CASSQGPGRNTEAFF. The chain combines TRBV7-9 with TRBJ1-1; D gene ambiguous. CDR1 and CDR2 (germline): SEHNR, FQNEAQ (reference sequence). The CDR3 runs to 15 residues. V dropped 5 bases and J dropped 1 base, with 14 bases sitting between them.

The chain employs TRBV9 and TRBJ1-2; 9 bases fit TRBD1. Germline lookup yields CDR1 SGDLS and CDR2 YYNGEE. The CDR3 spans 16 residues. The V gene end was trimmed by 0 bases and the J gene end by 8 bases; junction bases not matched to a gene: 11. The CDR3 sequence: CASSVESTGGVYGYTF. Here the CDR3 DNA reads TGTGCCAGCAGCGTAGAAAGTACAGGGGGCGTATACGGCTACACCTTC.

The rearrangement links TRBV5-4 to TRBJ2-7; D remains ambiguous. Germline V lookup: CDR1 SGHNT, CDR2 YYREEE (reference sequence). The V gene lost 5 bases and the J gene lost 6 bases, with 15 bases spanning the gap. The CDR3 runs 13 residues. CDR3 DNA: TGTGCCAGCAGGGATGTGGGCGTCGGCGAGCAGTACTTC. It translates to CASRDVGVGEQYF.

The rearrangement uses TRBV7-9 and TRBJ2-5; 12 positions agree with TRBD2. This CDR3 has 14 amino acids. V was clipped by 8 bases and J by 5 bases; unmatched bases: 6. CDR1 SEHNR and CDR2 FQNEAQ come from the germline V gene (reference sequence). The DNA of the CDR3 is TGTGCCAGCTCTCGGACTAGCGGGGTGGAGACCCAGTACTTC. This codes for CASSRTSGVETQYF.

The rearrangement uses TRBV6-1 and TRBJ1-5; D is uncertain. The CDR3 is 13 residues long. The V and J ends lost 6 bases and 5 bases respectively, with 11 bases between them. CDR1 is MNHNS and CDR2 is SASEGT in the germline V gene. CDR3 residues: CASRYREDQPQHF. CDR3 in DNA: TGTGCCAGCAGGTATAGAGAAGATCAGCCCCAGCATTTT.

The rearrangement links TRBV19 to TRBJ2-7; weak D call: TRBD2 (6 bases). V lost 0 bases, J lost 4 bases, and 13 bases lay in between. CDR3 length: 15 residues. Per germline, CDR1 LNHDA and CDR2 SQIVND (reference sequence). CDR3 sequence: CASSIEGGGVYEQYF. The DNA for the CDR3 is TGTGCCAGTAGTATAGAGGGGGGTGGTGTGTACGAGCAGTACTTC.

The chain is built from TRBV18 and TRBJ2-5, with a weak D call TRBD2 (6 bases). The V and J ends lost 2 bases and 5 bases respectively, with 9 bases between them. The CDR3 length is 13 residues. Germline CDR1 is KGHSH and CDR2 is LQKENI. The CDR3 spells CASSPSGLETQYF. CDR3 coding DNA: TGTGCCAGCTCACCAAGCGGGCTGGAGACCCAGTACTTC.

The chain employs TRBV19 and TRBJ1-1; maybe TRBD1 (5 bases). The CDR3 contains 12 residues. Per the germline V gene, CDR1 is LNHDA and CDR2 is SQIVND (reference sequence). CDR3 coding DNA: TGTGGCTCACAGGCCTTGAACACTGAAGCTTTCTTT. Residues: CGSQALNTEAFF.

The chain couples TRBV12-5 to TRBJ1-4; 8 bases map to TRBD1. Trimming at V came to 5 bases and at J to 8 bases, leaving 13 bases not matched to a gene. The V gene's germline CDR1 is LGHNT and CDR2 FRNRAP. There are 16 residues in the CDR3. The CDR3 is CASGKTTDREGEKLFF. DNA for the CDR3: TGTGCTAGTGGTAAGACCACGGACAGGGAGGGCGAAAAACTGTTTTTT. The variable domain in full, completed from reference TRBV12-5 and TRBJ1-4, reads DARVTQTPRHKVTEMGQEVTMRCQPILGHNTVFWYRQTMMQGLELLAYFRNRAPLDDSGMPKDRFSAEMPDATLATLKIQPSEPRDSAVYFCASGKTTDREGEKLFFGSGTQLSVL.

The V call is TRBV4-2, the J call TRBJ2-2; 8 bases align to TRBD2. This CDR3 spans 16 amino acids. Trimming removed 3 bases from V and 3 bases from J; junction bases left unmatched: 6. Germline loops: CDR1 LGHNA, CDR2 YNFKEQ. CDR3 amino acids: CASSQARGGHTGELFF. CDR3 nucleotides: TGTGCCAGCAGCCAGGCTCGGGGGGGACACACCGGGGAGCTGTTTTTT.

The CDR3 protein is CASSESGQLRGYTF. CDR3 DNA sequence: TGTGCCAGCAGTGAAAGTGGGCAGCTGAGAGGCTACACCTTC. The chain recombines TRBV6-1 with TRBJ1-2; no firm D call. The CDR3 is 14 residues long. CDR1 is MNHNS and CDR2 is SASEGT in the germline V gene. Trimming removed 2 bases at V and 8 bases at J, with 15 bases between.

This chain joins TRBV5-1 and TRBJ2-1; 7 nucleotides agree with TRBD2. With 5 bases clipped from V and 3 bases from J, the junction kept 8 bases outside the gene matches. CDR1 SGHRS and CDR2 YFSETQ come from the germline V gene. The CDR3 runs 15 residues. Here the CDR3 reads CASSPAGTNYNEQFF. CDR3 DNA sequence: TGCGCCAGCAGTCCAGCCGGGACTAACTACAATGAGCAGTTCTTC.

The chain employs TRBV7-3 and TRBJ2-3, with D possibly matching TRBD1 (6 bases). Germline-derived CDR1 and CDR2 are SGHTA and FQGTGA. Trimming stripped 2 bases from V and 2 bases from J, with 8 bases between. This CDR3 contains 14 residues. This CDR3 is CASSLGGYTDTQYF. In DNA, the CDR3 is TGTGCCAGCAGCTTAGGGGGCTACACAGATACGCAGTATTTT.

As regards this clone: Other DNA sequences of this sample code for an identical CDR3. The rearrangement uses TRBV7-9 and TRBJ2-7; D not certain. Germline V gene lookup returns CDR1 SEHNR and CDR2 FQNEAQ (reference sequence). Trimming pared 3 bases from V and 1 base from J, leaving 4 bases between. The CDR3 length is 12 residues. The CDR3 region is CASSFSSYEQYF. For the CDR3, the DNA is TGTGCCAGCAGCTTCAGTTCCTACGAGCAGTACTTC.

This sequence joins TRBV11-2 and TRBJ2-3; TRBD2 agrees at 7 bases. The CDR3 has 15 residues. The germline V gene encodes CDR1 SGHAT and CDR2 FQNNGV. V lost 1 base and J lost 4; bases outside the gene matches: 5. The DNA of the CDR3 is TGTGCCAGCAGCTTAGCCGCGGGGGAACCAGATACGCAGTATTTT. Residues: CASSLAAGEPDTQYF.

This clone was detected only a few times. As DNA, the CDR3 is TGTGCCAGCACTACTGGACCCGGGGCCGGGGAGCTGTTTTTT. This translates into CASTTGPGAGELFF. The V and J genes are TRBV6-1 and TRBJ2-2, with D tentatively TRBD2 (5 bases). Trimming stripped 7 bases from V and 6 bases from J, with 15 bases between. CDR1 and CDR2 (germline): MNHNS, SASEGT. CDR3 length: 14 amino acids.

This chain joins TRBV5-1 and TRBJ2-5; 7 bases align to TRBD2. This CDR3 comprises 15 residues. Trimming at V came to 4 bases and at J to 4 bases, leaving 10 bases not matched to a gene. Germline V lookup: CDR1 SGHRS, CDR2 YFSETQ. In DNA, the CDR3 is TGCGCCAGCAGCGGCGGACTAGGTTGGCGAGAGACCCAGTACTTC. Translated, it gives CASSGGLGWRETQYF.